A single sample is the source of the 5 T cell receptor beta chains below, sequenced in a study of Graves' ophthalmopathy and Graves' hyperthyroidism. Amplification targeted the TCR beta CDR3 regions, with RNA transcripts as the source material. A first-round RT-PCR used HTBI primers, followed by a second-round multiplex PCR. TCRdb redid the calling of the multiplex PCR reads with MiXCR, one entry per CDR3 protein. The profile shows about 370,000 distinct CDR3 sequences, 17% of them singletons. Input material: peripheral blood. These receptors all come from an adult woman with stable Graves' hyperthyroidism.

As for this clonotype: A read error may be the cause here, since a much bigger clone is one base away. The CDR3: CASRTQGAQAGQPQHF. In nucleotides, the CDR3 is TGTGCCAGCAGAACACAGGGGGCCCAAGCAGGCCAGCCCCAGCATTTT. J is TRBJ1-5 and V is TRBV6-2 or TRBV6-3; TRBD1 matches at 9 bases. J gave up 7 bases and V 6 bases, and 13 bases lay outside the gene matches. CDR3 length: 16 residues. In germline, CDR1 is MNHEY, CDR2 SVGEGT.

This clonotype came up many times. The genes are TRBV6-5 and TRBJ1-1; TRBD1 might be the D (5 bases). V was trimmed by 7 bases and J by 0 bases, leaving 15 bases between them. This CDR3 is built from 15 residues. CDR1 is MNHEY and CDR2 is SVGAGI in the germline V gene. The CDR3 reads CASIPRGDLNTEAFF. Written as DNA, the CDR3 is TGTGCCAGCATCCCTCGGGGGGACCTGAACACTGAAGCTTTCTTT.

The sample holds a few counts of this clonotype. CDR3 DNA sequence: TGTGCCAGCAGTTACCAGGGGTTTGGCTACACCTTC. Translated: CASSYQGFGYTF. This chain joins TRBV6-5 and TRBJ1-2, with D perhaps matching TRBD1 (6 bases). Trimming stripped 2 bases from V and 7 bases from J, with 8 bases between. The germline V gene has CDR1 MNHEY and CDR2 SVGAGI. This CDR3 is 12 amino acids long.

The V gene is TRBV13, the J gene TRBJ1-6; tentative D call: TRBD1 (5 bases). The V gene's germline CDR1 is PRHDT and CDR2 FYEKMQ (reference sequence). The CDR3 length is 14 residues. The V and J ends lost 5 bases and 9 bases respectively, with 14 bases between them. The CDR3 spells CASSTGGSGSPLHF. The DNA for the CDR3 is TGTGCCAGCAGCACCGGGGGAAGTGGTTCACCCCTCCACTTT.

The chain carries TRBV28 and TRBJ1-6, with D tentatively TRBD1 (6 bases). V shed 6 bases and J shed 15 bases, with 24 bases lying between them. The CDR3 runs 15 residues. CDR1 and CDR2 (germline): MDHEN, SYDVKM. As DNA, the CDR3 is TGTGCCAGCAGCCGCTGGACTGGGGGGCACCTGGACCTCCACTTT. Amino acid sequence: CASSRWTGGHLDLHF. The full variable domain, with the rest looked up from reference TRBV28 and TRBJ1-6, is DVKVTQSSRYLVKRTGEKVFLECVQDMDHENMFWYRQDPGLGLRLIYFSYDVKMKEKGDIPEGYSVSREKKERFSLILESASTNQTSMYLCASSRWTGGHLDLHFGNGTRLTVT.